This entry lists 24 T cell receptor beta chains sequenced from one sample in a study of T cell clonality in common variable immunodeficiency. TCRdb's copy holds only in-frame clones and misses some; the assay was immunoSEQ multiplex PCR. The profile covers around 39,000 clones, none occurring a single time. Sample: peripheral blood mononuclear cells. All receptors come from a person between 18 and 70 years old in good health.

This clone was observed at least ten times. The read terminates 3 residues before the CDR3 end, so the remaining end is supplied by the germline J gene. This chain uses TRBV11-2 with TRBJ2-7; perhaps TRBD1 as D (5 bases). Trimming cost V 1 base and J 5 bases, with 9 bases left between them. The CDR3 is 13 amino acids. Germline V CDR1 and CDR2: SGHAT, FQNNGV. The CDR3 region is CASSLVRQHEQYF. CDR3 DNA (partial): TGTGCCAGCAGCTTAGTGCGACAGCACGAG. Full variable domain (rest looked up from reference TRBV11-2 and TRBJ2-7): EAGVAQSPRYKIIEKRQSVAFWCNPISGHATLYWYQQILGQGPKLLIQFQNNGVVDDSQLPKDRFSAERLKGVDSTLKIQPAKLEDSAVYLCASSLVRQHEQYFGPGTRLTVT.

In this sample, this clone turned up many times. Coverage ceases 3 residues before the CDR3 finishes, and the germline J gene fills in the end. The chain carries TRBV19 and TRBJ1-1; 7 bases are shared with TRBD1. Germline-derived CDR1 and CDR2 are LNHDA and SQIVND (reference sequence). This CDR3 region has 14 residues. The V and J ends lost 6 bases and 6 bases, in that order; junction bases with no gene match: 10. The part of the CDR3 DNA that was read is TGTGCCAGTAGCCAACAGGGGAAGGGGGCTGAA. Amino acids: CASSQQGKGAE. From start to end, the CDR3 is CASSQQGKGAEAFF. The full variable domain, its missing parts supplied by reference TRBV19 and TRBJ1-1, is DGGITQSPKYLFRKEGQNVTLSCEQNLNHDAMYWYRQDPGQGLRLIYYSQIVNDFQKGDIAEGYSVSREKKESFPLTVTSAQKNPTAFYLCASSQQGKGAEAFFGQGTRLTVV.

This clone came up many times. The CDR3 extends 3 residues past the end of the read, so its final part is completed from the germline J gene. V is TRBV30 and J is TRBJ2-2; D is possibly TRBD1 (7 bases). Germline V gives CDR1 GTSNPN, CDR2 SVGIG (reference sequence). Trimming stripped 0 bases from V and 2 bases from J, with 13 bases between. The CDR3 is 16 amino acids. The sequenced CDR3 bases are TGTGCCTGGAGTGTACGCGGGACAGTTAACACCGGGGAG. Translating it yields CAWSVRGTVNTGE. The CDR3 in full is CAWSVRGTVNTGELFF.

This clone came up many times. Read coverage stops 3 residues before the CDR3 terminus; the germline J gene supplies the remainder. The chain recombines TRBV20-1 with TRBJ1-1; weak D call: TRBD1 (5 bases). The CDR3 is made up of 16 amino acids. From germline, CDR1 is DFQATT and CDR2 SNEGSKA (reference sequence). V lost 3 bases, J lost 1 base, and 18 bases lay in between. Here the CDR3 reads CSASGGVRGSNTEAFF. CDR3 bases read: TGCAGTGCTAGCGGGGGGGTCCGAGGATCGAACACTGAA.

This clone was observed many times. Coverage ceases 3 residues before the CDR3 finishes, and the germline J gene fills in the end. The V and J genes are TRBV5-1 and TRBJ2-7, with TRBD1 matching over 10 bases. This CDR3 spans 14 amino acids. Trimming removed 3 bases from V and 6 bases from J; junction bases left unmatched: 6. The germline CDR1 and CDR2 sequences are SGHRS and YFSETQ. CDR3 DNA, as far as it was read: TGCGCCAGCAGCTCCGACTGGACAGGGGGCGAG. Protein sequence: CASSSDWTGGE. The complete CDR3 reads CASSSDWTGGEQYF. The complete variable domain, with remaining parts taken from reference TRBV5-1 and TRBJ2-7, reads KAGVTQTPRYLIKTRGQQVTLSCSPISGHRSVSWYQQTPGQGLQFLFEYFSETQRNKGNFPGRFSGRQFSNSRSEMNVSTLELGDSALYLCASSSDWTGGEQYFGPGTRLTVT.

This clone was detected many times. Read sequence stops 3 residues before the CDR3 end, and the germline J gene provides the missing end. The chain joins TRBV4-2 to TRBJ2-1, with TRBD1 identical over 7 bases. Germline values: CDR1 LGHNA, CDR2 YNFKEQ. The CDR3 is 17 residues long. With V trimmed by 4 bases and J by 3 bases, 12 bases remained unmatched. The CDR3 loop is CASSPVGDSFVYNEQFF. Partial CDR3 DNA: TGTGCCAGCAGCCCGGTGGGGGACAGCTTTGTCTACAATGAG.

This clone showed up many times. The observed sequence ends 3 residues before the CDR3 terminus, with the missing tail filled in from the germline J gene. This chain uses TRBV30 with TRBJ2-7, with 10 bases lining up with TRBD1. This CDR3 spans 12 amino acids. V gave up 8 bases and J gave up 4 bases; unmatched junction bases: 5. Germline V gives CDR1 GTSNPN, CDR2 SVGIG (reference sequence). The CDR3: CARDRGQYEQYF. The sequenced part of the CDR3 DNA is TGTGCCCGGGACAGGGGACAATACGAG.

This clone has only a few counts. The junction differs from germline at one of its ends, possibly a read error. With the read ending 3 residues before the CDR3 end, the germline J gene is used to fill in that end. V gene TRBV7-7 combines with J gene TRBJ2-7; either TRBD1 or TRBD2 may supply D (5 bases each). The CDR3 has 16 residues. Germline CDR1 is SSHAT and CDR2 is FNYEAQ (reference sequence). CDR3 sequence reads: CASSPNRRENPYEQYF. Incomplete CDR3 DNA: TGTGCTAGCAGCCCAAACCGCAGGGAGAACCCCTACGAG.

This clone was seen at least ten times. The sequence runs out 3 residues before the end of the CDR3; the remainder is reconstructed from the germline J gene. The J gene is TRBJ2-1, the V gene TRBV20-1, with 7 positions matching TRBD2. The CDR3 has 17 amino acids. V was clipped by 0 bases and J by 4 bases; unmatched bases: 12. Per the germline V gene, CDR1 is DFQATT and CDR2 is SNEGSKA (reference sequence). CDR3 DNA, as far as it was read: TGCAGTGCTAGAGATTTGGCGGGGGACGATCATTACAATGAG. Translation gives CSARDLAGDDHYNE. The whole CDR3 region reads CSARDLAGDDHYNEQFF.

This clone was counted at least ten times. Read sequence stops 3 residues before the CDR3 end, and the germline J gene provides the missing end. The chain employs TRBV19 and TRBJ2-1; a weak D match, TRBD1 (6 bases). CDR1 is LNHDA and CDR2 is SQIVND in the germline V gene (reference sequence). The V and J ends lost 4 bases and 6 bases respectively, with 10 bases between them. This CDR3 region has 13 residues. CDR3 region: CASSTGVGNEQFF. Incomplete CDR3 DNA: TGTGCCAGTAGTACAGGGGTGGGCAATGAG.

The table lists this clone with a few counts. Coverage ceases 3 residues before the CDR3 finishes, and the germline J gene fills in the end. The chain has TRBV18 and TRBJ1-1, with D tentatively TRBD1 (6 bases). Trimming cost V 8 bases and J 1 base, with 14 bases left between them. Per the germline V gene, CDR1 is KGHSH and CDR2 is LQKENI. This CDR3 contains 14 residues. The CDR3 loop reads CASLGQNENTEAFF. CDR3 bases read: TGTGCCAGCCTTGGACAGAACGAGAACACTGAA.

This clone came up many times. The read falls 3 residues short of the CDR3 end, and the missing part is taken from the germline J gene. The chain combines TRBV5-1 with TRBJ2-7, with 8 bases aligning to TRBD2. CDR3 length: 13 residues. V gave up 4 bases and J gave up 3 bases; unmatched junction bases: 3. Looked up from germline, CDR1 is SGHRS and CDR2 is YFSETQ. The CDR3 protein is CASSPGLVYEQYF. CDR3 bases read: TGCGCCAGCAGCCCGGGACTAGTCTACGAG.

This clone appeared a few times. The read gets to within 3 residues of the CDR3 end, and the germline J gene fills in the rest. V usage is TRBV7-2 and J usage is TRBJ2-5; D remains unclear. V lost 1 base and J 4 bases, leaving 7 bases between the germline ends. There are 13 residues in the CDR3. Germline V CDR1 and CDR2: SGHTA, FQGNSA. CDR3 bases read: TGTGCCAGCAGCTTAGTCCTAGGAGAGACC. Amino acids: CASSLVLGET. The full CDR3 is CASSLVLGETQYF.

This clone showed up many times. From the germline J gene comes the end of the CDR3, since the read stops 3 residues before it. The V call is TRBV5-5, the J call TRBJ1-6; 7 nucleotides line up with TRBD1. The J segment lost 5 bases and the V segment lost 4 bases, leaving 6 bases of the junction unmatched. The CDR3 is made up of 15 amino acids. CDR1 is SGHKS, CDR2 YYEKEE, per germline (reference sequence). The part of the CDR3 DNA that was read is TGTGCCAGCAGCCCAATGACAGGGCATAATTCACCC. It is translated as CASSPMTGHNSP. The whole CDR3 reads CASSPMTGHNSPLHF.

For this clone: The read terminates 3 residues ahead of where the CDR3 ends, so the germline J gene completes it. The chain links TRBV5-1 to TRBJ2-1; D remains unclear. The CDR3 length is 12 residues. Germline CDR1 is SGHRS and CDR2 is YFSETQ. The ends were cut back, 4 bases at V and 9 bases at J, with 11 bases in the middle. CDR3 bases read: TGCGCCAGCAGCCAGAATCTTGGTGAG. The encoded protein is CASSQNLGE. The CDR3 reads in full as CASSQNLGEQFF. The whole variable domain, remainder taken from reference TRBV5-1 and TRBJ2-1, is KAGVTQTPRYLIKTRGQQVTLSCSPISGHRSVSWYQQTPGQGLQFLFEYFSETQRNKGNFPGRFSGRQFSNSRSEMNVSTLELGDSALYLCASSQNLGEQFFGPGTRLTVL.

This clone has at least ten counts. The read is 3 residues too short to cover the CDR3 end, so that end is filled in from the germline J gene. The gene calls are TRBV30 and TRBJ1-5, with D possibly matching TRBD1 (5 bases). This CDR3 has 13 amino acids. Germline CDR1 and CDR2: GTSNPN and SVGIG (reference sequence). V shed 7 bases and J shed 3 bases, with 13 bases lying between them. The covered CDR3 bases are TGTGCCTTAGGACACAGGCCCAATCAGCCC. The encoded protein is CALGHRPNQP. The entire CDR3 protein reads CALGHRPNQPQHF.

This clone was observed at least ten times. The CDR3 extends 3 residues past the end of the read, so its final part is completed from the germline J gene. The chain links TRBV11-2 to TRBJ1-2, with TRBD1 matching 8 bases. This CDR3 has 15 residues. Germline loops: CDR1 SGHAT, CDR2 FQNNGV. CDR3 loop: CASSSWLGTGEGYTF. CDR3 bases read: TGTGCCAGCAGCTCATGGTTGGGGACAGGAGAAGGC. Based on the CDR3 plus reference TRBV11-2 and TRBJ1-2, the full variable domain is EAGVAQSPRYKIIEKRQSVAFWCNPISGHATLYWYQQILGQGPKLLIQFQNNGVVDDSQLPKDRFSAERLKGVDSTLKIQPAKLEDSAVYLCASSSWLGTGEGYTFGSGTRLTVV.

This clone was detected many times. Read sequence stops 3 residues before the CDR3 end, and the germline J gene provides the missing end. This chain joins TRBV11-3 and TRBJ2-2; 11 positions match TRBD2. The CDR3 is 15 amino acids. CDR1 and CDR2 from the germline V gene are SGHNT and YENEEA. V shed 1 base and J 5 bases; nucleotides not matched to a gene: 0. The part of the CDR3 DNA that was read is TGTGCCAGCAGCTTAGGGACTAGCGGGACCGGGGAG. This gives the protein CASSLGTSGTGE. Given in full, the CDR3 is CASSLGTSGTGELFF.

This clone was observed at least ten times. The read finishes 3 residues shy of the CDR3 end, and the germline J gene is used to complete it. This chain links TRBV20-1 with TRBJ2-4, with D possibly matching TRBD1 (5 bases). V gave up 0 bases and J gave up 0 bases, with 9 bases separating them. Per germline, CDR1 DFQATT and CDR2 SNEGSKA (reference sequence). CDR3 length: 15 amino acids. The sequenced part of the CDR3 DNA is TGCAGTGCTAGAGATCGACAGCTAGCCAAAAACATT. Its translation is CSARDRQLAKNI. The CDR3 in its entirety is CSARDRQLAKNIQYF.

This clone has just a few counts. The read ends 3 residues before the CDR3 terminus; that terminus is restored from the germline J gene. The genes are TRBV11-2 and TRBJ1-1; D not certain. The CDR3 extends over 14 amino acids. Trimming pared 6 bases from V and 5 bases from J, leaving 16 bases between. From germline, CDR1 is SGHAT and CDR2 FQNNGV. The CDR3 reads CASSPDSGGTEAFF. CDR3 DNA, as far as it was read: TGTGCCAGCAGTCCAGACTCGGGTGGTACTGAA.

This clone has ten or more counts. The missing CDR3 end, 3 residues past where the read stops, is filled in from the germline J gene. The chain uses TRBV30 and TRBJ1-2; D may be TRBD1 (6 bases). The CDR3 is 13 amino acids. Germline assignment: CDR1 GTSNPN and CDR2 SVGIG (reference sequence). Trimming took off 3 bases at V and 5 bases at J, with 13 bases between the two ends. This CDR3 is CAWSERGGYGYTF. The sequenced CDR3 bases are TGTGCCTGGAGCGAAAGGGGGGGGTATGGC.

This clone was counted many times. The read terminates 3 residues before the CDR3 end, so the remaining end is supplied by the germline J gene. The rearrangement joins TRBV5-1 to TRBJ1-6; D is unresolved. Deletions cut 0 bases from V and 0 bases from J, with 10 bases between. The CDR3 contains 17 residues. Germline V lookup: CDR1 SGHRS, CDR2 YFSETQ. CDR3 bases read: TGCGCCAGCAGCTTGGATGCGGGAAGCTCCTATAATTCACCC. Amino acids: CASSLDAGSSYNSP. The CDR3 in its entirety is CASSLDAGSSYNSPLHF.

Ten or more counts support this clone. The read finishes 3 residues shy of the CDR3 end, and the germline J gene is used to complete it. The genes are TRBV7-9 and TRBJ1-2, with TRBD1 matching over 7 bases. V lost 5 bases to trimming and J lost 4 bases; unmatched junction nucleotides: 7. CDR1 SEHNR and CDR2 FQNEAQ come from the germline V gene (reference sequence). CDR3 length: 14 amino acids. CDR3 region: CASSPGGLGYGYTF. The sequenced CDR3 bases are TGTGCCAGCAGCCCAGGGGGGCTGGGCTATGGC.

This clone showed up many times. The CDR3 bases that were read are TGTGCCAGCAGCTCCCACAGGGAGCGCTATGGC. This encodes CASSSHRERYG. The CDR3 as a whole reads CASSSHRERYGYTF. The gene calls are TRBV11-2 and TRBJ1-2, with a weak D call TRBD1 (6 bases). The read ends 3 residues early relative to the CDR3; the germline J gene fills the gap. Per germline, CDR1 SGHAT and CDR2 FQNNGV. Trimming pared 4 bases from V and 4 bases from J, leaving 13 bases between. This CDR3 region has 14 residues.